In its sample, the clone carrying this TCR beta chain was seen a few times. Its antigen is as yet unknown. The source material, RNA transcripts, was used to amplify TCR beta CDR3 regions. The HTBI set primed first-round TCR CDR3 RT-PCR. TCRdb reprocessed the multiplex PCR reads via MiXCR and lists one record per CDR3 protein. The sample includes fewer than 750,000 distinct CDR3 sequences, just over 45% of them seen just once. The data were obtained in a study of T cells in Graves' hyperthyroidism and ophthalmopathy. Clinical symptoms, serum thyroxine and TRAb, thyroid ultrasound and orbital computed tomography were used for the diagnoses. CDR3 size: 14 residues. The V end lost 2 bases, the J end lost 6 bases, and 14 bases lay between the germline ends. Germline assignment: CDR1 MNHEY and CDR2 SMNVEV (reference sequence). Study-wide results and caveats: Blood also contained most expanded thyroid clonotypes above 0.001.

This sequence originates from a woman aged 18 to 35 with Graves' hyperthyroidism. This chain links TRBV27 with TRBJ2-7; D unresolved. The sample was peripheral blood or thyroid tissue (not recorded which). The chain's CDR3 is CASSLRASWGEQYF. CDR3 coding DNA: TGTGCCAGCAGTTTACGGGCTTCCTGGGGCGAGCAGTACTTC.